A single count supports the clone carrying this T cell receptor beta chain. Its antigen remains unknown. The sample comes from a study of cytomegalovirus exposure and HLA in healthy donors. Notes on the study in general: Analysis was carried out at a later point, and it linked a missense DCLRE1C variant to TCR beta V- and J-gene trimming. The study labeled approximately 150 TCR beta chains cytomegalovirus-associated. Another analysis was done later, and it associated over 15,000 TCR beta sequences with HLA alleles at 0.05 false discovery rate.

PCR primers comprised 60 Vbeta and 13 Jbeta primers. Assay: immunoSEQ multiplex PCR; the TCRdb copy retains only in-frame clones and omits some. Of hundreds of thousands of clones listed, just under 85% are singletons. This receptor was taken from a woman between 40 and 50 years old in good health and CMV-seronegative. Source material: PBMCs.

Here the CDR3 DNA reads TGTGCCAGCAGCACACTAGCGGGGGGGCCCAATGAGCAGTTCTTC. Its translation: CASSTLAGGPNEQFF. The chain recombines TRBV11-3 with TRBJ2-1, with 13 bases identical to TRBD2. The CDR3 runs to 15 residues. In germline, CDR1 is SGHNT, CDR2 YENEEA. V gave up 5 bases and J gave up 6 bases; unmatched junction bases: 4.